The entry below gives a single T cell receptor beta chain sequence along with its context. What it recognizes is unknown. A deep-level run was used for the assay. Libraries were prepared by immunoSEQ multiplex PCR; TCRdb keeps only in-frame clonotypes and omits some of them. The sample has 2 million to 3 million clones, 93% seen once. The germline V gene has CDR1 MNHEY and CDR2 SVGAGI. The CDR3 totals 16 residues. V was clipped by 2 bases and J by 9 bases; unmatched bases: 16. The record originates from a study of shared clonotypes between healthy human individuals. Partitioning of CD4+ cells yielded a CD45RA+ naive subset and a CD45RA-negative memory subset. Study observations and caveats: Non-shared clonotypes had lower generation probabilities than clonotypes shared by all four sorted-subset donors. Represented diversity (both genetic and exposure-history) was limited by the small number of donors.

V and J are TRBV6-5 and TRBJ2-7; the match to TRBD2 covers 7 bases. The clonotype originates from a man aged 18 to 29 in good health. Some clones in this sample may be carry-over from other donors' samples. Specimen: naive CD4+ T cells from PBMCs. As for subset: CD45RA+ positively selected. CDR3 loop: CASSYSGTPEAKWQYF. The CDR3, as DNA: TGTGCCAGCAGTTACAGCGGGACTCCAGAGGCCAAATGGCAGTACTTC.